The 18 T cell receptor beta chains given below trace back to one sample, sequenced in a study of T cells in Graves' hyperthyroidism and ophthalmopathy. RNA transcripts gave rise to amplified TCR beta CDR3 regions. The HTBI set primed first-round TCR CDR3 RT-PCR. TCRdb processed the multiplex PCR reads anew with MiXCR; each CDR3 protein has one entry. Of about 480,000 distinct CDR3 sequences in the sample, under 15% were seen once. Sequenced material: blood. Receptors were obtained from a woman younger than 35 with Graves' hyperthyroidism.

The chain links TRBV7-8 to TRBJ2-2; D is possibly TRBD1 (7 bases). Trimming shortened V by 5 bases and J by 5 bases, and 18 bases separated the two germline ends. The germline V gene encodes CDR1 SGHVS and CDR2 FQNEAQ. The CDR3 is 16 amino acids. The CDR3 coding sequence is TGTGCCAGCAGCACCCCAGGGGGGAGGATTACCGGGGAGCTGTTTTTT. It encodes CASSTPGGRITGELFF.

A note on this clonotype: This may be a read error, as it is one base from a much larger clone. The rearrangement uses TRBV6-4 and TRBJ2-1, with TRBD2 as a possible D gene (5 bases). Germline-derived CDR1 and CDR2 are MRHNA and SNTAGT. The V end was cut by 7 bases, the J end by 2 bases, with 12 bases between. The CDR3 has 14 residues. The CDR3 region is CASTGEHPYNEQFF. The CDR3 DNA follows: TGTGCCAGCACTGGGGAGCACCCCTACAATGAGCAGTTCTTC.

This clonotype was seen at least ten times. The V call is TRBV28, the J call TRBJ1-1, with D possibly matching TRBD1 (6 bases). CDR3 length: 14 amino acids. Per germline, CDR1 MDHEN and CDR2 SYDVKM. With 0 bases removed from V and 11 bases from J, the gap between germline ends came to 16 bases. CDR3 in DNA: TGTGCCAGCAGTTTATGGACAGCATCAACAGGGGCTTTCTTT. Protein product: CASSLWTASTGAFF.

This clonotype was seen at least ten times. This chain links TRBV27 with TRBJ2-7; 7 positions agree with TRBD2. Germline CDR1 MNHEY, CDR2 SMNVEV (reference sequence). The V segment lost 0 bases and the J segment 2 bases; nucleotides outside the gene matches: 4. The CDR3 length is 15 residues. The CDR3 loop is CASSLSGRETYEQYF. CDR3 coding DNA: TGTGCCAGCAGTTTATCGGGGCGGGAGACCTACGAGCAGTACTTC.

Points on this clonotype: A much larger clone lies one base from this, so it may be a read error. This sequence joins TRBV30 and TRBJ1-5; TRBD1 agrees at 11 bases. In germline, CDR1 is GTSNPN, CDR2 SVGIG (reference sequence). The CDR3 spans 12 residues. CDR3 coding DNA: TGTGGCCTTCGGACAGGGGGCCAGCCCCAGCATTTT. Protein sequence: CGLRTGGQPQHF.

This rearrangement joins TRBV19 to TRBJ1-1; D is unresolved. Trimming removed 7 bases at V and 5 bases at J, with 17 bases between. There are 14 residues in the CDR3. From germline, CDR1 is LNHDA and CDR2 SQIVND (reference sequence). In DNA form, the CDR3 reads TGTGCCAGTACTCCGGAGGGTCTATTTACTGAAGCTTTCTTT. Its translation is CASTPEGLFTEAFF.

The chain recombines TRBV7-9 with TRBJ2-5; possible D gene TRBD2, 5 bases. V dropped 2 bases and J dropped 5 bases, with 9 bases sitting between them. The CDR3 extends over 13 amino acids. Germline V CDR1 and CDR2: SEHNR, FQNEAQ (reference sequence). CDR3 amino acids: CASSLSWEETQYF. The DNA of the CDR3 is TGTGCCAGCAGCTTATCTTGGGAGGAGACCCAGTACTTC.

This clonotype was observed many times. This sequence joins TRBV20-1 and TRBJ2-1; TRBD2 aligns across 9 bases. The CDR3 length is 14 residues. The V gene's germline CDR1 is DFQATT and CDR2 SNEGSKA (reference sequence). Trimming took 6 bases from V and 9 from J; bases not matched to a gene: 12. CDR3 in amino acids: CSAPEASGIVEQFF. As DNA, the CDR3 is TGCAGTGCCCCCGAGGCTAGCGGGATTGTTGAGCAGTTCTTC.

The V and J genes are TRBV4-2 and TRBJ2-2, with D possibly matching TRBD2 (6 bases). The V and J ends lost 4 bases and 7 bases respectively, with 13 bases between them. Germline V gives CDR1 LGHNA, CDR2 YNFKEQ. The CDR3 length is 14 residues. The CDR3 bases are TGTGCCAGCAGCCCCCGGGAGCTCGTCGGGGAGCTGTTTTTT. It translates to CASSPRELVGELFF.

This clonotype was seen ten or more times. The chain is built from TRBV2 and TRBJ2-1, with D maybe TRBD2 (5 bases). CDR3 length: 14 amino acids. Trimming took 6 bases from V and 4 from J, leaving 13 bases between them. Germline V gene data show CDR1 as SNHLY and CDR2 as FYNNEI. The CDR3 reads CASRGLTSYNEQFF. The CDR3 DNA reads TGTGCCAGCAGGGGTCTAACTAGTTACAATGAGCAGTTCTTC.

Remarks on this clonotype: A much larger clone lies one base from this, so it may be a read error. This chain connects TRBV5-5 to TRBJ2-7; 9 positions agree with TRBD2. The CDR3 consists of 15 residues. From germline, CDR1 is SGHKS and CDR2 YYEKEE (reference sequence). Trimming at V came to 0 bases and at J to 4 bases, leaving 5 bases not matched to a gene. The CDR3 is CASSLVAGEQYEQYV. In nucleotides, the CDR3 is TGTGCCAGCAGCTTGGTAGCGGGAGAACAGTACGAGCAGTACGTC.

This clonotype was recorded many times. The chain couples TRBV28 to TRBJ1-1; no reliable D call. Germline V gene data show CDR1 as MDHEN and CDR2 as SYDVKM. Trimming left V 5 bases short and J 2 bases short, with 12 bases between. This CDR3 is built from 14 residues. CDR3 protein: CASSPLTGNTEAFF. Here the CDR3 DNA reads TGTGCCAGCAGTCCCCTCACGGGTAACACTGAAGCTTTCTTT. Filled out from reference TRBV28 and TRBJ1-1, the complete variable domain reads DVKVTQSSRYLVKRTGEKVFLECVQDMDHENMFWYRQDPGLGLRLIYFSYDVKMKEKGDIPEGYSVSREKKERFSLILESASTNQTSMYLCASSPLTGNTEAFFGQGTRLTVV.

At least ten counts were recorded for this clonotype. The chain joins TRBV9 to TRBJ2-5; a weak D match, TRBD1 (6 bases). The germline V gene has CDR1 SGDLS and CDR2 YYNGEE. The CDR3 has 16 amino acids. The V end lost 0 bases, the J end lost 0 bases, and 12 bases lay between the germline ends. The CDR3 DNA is TGTGCCAGCAGCGTAGGGGGACACTCAAACCAAGAGACCCAGTACTTC. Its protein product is CASSVGGHSNQETQYF. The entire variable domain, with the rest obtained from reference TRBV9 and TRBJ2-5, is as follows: DSGVTQTPKHLITATGQRVTLRCSPRSGDLSVYWYQQSLDQGLQFLIQYYNGEERAKGNILERFSAQQFPDLHSELNLSSLELGDSALYFCASSVGGHSNQETQYFGPGTRLLVL.

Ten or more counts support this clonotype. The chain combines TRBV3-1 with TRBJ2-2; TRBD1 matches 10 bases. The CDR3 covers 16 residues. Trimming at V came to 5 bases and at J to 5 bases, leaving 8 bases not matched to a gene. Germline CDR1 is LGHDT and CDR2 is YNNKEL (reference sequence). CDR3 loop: CASSSLRQGATGELFF. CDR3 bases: TGTGCCAGCAGCTCTCTGAGACAGGGGGCAACCGGGGAGCTGTTTTTT.

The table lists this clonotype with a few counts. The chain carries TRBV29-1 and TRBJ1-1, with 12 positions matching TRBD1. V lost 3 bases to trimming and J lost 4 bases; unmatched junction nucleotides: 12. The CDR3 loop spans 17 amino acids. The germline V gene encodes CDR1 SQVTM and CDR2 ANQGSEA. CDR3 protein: CSVERDRGPFLITEAFF. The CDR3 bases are TGCAGCGTTGAGAGGGACAGGGGGCCATTTTTGATCACTGAAGCTTTCTTT.

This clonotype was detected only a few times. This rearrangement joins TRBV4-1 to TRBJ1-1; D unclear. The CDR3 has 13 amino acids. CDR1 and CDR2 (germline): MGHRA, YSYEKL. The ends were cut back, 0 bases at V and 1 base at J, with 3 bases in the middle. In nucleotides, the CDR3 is TGCGCCAGCAGCCAAGAACAGAACACTGAAGCTTTCTTT. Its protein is CASSQEQNTEAFF.

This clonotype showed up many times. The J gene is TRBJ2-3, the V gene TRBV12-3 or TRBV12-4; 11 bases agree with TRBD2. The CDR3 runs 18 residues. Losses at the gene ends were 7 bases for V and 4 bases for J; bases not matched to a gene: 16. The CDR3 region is CASMGLSSGRARADTQYF. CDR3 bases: TGTGCCAGCATGGGACTGAGTAGCGGGAGGGCCAGGGCAGATACGCAGTATTTT.

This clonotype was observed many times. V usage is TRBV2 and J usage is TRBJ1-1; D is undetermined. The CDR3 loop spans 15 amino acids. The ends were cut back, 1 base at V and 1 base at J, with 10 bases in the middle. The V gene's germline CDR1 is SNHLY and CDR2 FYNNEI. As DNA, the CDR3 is TGTGCCAGCAGTGAAGAGGTGGGCCCGAACACTGAAGCTTTCTTT. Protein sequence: CASSEEVGPNTEAFF.